This T cell receptor (beta chain) comes out of a study of blood T cell repertoires in COVID-19. The CDR3 sequence is 16 residues long. The germline gives CDR1 LNHDA, CDR2 SQIVND (reference sequence). The J segment lost 0 bases and the V segment lost 5 bases, leaving 6 bases of the junction unmatched. The repertoire was sequenced with immunoSEQ multiplex PCR; TCRdb's copy has only in-frame clones and lacks some. The sample lists 250,000 to 350,000 clones, around 87% occurring once. The receptor was derived from a woman between 25 and 40 years old who had recovered from COVID-19. This chain joins TRBV19 and TRBJ1-2; 10 nucleotides agree with TRBD1. What was sequenced was peripheral blood. CDR3 bases: TGTGCCAGTAGTCGGGACAGGGGTACCTCTAACTATGGCTACACCTTC. It encodes CASSRDRGTSNYGYTF.